This T cell receptor (beta chain) emerged from a study of a mutant IDH1 vaccine in newly diagnosed glioma. The CDR3 length is 15 residues. The germline V gene has CDR1 SGHTA and CDR2 FQGNSA. Unmatched junction bases numbered 5, after V lost 5 bases and J lost 2 bases. The assay was immunoSEQ multiplex PCR, and TCRdb's table has in-frame clones only and misses some. The sample carries 30,000 to 40,000 clones, around 83% recorded once. Details on this clone: Its antigen is currently unknown.

Time point described: week 5, during vaccination. Doses of 300 ug of mutant IDH1 20-mer peptide were given with topical imiquimod. The sequences come from PBMCs, collected from a glioma patient whose treatment included an IDH1 peptide vaccine. The rearrangement uses TRBV7-2 and TRBJ1-5; 8 bases fit TRBD1. The receptor was isolated from a man aged 30-40 years with glioma. In DNA form, the CDR3 reads TGTGCCAGCAGCCGGACAGGGATTGGCAATCAGCCCCAGCATTTT. Protein sequence: CASSRTGIGNQPQHF.